This T cell receptor beta chain was sequenced during a study of CD8 T cells in Susac syndrome. Random hexamers primed reverse transcription of about 0.5 to 1 ug RNA. TCRdb reanalysed the immunoSEQ multiplex PCR reads using MiXCR and keeps one entry per CDR3 protein. The profile shows about 76,000 distinct CDR3 sequences, about 91% of them singletons. In this sample, this clonotype turned up once. The sample consisted of CD8+ T cells from PBMCs. The sequence derives from a human donor with multiple sclerosis.

CDR3 sequence (DNA): TGTGCCTTTCGCGACAGGGTCTATGGCTACACCTTC. It codes for CAFRDRVYGYTF. The chain combines TRBV27 with TRBJ1-2, with 7 bases identical to TRBD1. Germline CDR1 and CDR2: MNHEY and SMNVEV (reference sequence). The length of the CDR3 is 12 residues. The V and J ends lost 11 bases and 4 bases, in that order; junction bases with no gene match: 7.